This record concerns one T cell receptor (beta chain) sequence. The identical CDR3 is also encoded by other nucleotide sequences in the sample. This CDR3 has 13 residues. The V end lost 0 bases, the J end lost 5 bases, and 7 bases lay between the germline ends. Per germline, CDR1 WNHNN and CDR2 SYGVQD (reference sequence). Authors' methods: For nucleated cells, counts were estimated from reference gene primer amplification. The table came from immunoSEQ multiplex PCR; TCRdb's copy has only in-frame clones and leaves some out. V and J calls and clone size are given by that table; D and trimming were obtained from the DNA. The sample lists about 210,000 clones, about 89% occurring once. The sample is drawn from a study of blood T cell repertoires in COVID-19. Study at large: Both acute and convalescent COVID-19 samples were obtained from the United States, Italy and Spain. From T cells, B-cell-depleted T cells, or PBMCs came the material, which was cDNA or gDNA.

What was sequenced was peripheral blood. The receptor was derived from a woman aged 40 to 50 with acute or convalescent COVID-19. The rearrangement uses TRBV10-1 and TRBJ1-2; D remains ambiguous. CDR3 nucleotide sequence: TGCGCCAGCAGTGAGTCGAGAGGATATGGCTACACCTTC. This translates into CASSESRGYGYTF.